This is a list of T cell receptor beta chains from one sample in a study of siplizumab effects on memory and regulatory T cells. These TCRs' antigens remain unknown. The assay was immunoSEQ multiplex PCR, and TCRdb's table has in-frame clones only and misses some. The sample has 9,000 to 13,000 clones, approximately 44% seen once; the top ten hold less than 25%. The specimen was CFSE-low (dividing) CD4+ T cells sorted from an allogeneic mixed lymphocyte reaction. Source of these receptors: a human donor in good health; the cells came from an allogeneic mixed lymphocyte reaction. CDR3s leave out the opening cysteine and the closing phenylalanine or tryptophan. The order of the fields is V gene, D gene, J gene, CDR3 protein. A D gene is named only where the DNA matches it firmly.

TRBV19	-	TRBJ1-5	ASSRVGGNQPQH
TRBV9	-	TRBJ2-4	ASSVGGDVAKNIQY
TRBV10-1	-	TRBJ2-5	ASTVRREETQY
TRBV7-3	TRBD1	TRBJ1-5	ASSLSGGGNQPQH
TRBV12-5	-	TRBJ2-2	ASGLGEPGAGELF
TRBV7-2	-	TRBJ2-3	ASSSGRYTDTQY
TRBV28	-	TRBJ2-1	ASSDVVRLNEQF
TRBV27	-	TRBJ1-1	ASSLSRGRVRANTEAF
TRBV6-5	-	TRBJ2-7	ASSHRAWGSYEQY
TRBV30	-	TRBJ2-7	AWKVQGGTYEQY
TRBV27	-	TRBJ2-5	ASSLNARVVQY
TRBV18	TRBD1	TRBJ2-6	ASSPNTVRGTRGANVLT